The source of this T cell receptor beta chain is a study of vaccination effects on CD4 cells after COVID-19. The CDR3 runs 11 residues. Trimming pared 5 bases from V and 5 bases from J, leaving 9 bases between. Germline values: CDR1 DFQATT, CDR2 SNEGSKA (reference sequence). Investigators separated out CD4+ T cells once around nine days of culture had passed. Half of the medium was exchanged for IL-2 medium on both days 3 and 7. Sequencing was performed with immunoSEQ multiplex PCR; in TCRdb, only in-frame clones are kept and a portion is missing. This sample yields around 30,000 clones, of which 65% are seen a single time; approximately 10% belongs to the top ten. Points on this clone: Its antigen is unidentified.

The V and J genes are TRBV20-1 and TRBJ2-5; D is unresolved. The source was CD4+ T cells from PBMCs cultured without peptide, collected before COVID-19 vaccination. The receptor comes from a human donor who received a COVID-19 vaccine. The CDR3, as DNA: TGCAGTGCTTTGAAATGGGAGACCCAGTACTTC. It yields the protein CSALKWETQYF.